Listed here are 5 T cell receptor beta chains from one sample, sequenced in a study of T cell responses to AZD1222 COVID-19 vaccine. Libraries were prepared by immunoSEQ multiplex PCR; TCRdb keeps only in-frame clonotypes and omits some of them. This table holds about 120,000 clones, more than 80% found once. Sequencing used peripheral blood, obtained on day 0 of AZD1222 vaccination. The receptor set was obtained from an adult in good health.

The V gene is TRBV5-5, the J gene TRBJ1-2; TRBD1 agrees at 7 bases. The CDR3 spans 14 residues. The germline gives CDR1 SGHKS, CDR2 YYEKEE (reference sequence). V was clipped by 3 bases and J by 4 bases; unmatched bases: 6. The DNA of the CDR3 is TGTGCCAGCAGCTGGCGGGACAGTGGCTATGGCTACACCTTC. As protein: CASSWRDSGYGYTF.

This clone has just one count. This rearrangement joins TRBV6-5 to TRBJ1-3; D is possibly TRBD1 (5 bases). This CDR3 spans 16 amino acids. Trimming removed 2 bases from V and 3 bases from J, with 14 bases in between. CDR1 MNHEY and CDR2 SVGAGI come from the germline V gene. CDR3 coding DNA: TGTGCCAGCAGTTACGGGATCGCGGGGGATGGAAACACCATATATTTT. Translating it yields CASSYGIAGDGNTIYF.

This clone is a singleton in its sample. The genes are TRBV7-9 and TRBJ2-1; D is uncertain. The CDR3 is 18 amino acids. V lost 1 base and J lost 3, with 19 bases in between. Germline values: CDR1 SEHNR, CDR2 FQNEAQ (reference sequence). Written as DNA, the CDR3 is TGTGCCAGCAGCTTAGAAGCCCCCTCAACCAGGAGCTACAATGAGCAGTTCTTC. Its protein is CASSLEAPSTRSYNEQFF.

As DNA, the CDR3 is TGTGCCAGCAGCCCGACAGGGGGCTCTGGAAACACCATATATTTT. Residues: CASSPTGGSGNTIYF. The V and J genes are TRBV5-6 and TRBJ1-3; TRBD1 aligns across 9 bases. The germline gives CDR1 SGHDT, CDR2 YYEEEE. The CDR3 runs 15 residues. The V gene end was trimmed by 4 bases and the J gene end by 0 bases; junction bases not matched to a gene: 2.

The chain links TRBV10-1 to TRBJ1-1; D is unclear. Germline V CDR1 and CDR2: WNHNN, SYGVQD (reference sequence). V lost 10 bases and J lost 0, with 12 bases in between. CDR3 length: 13 residues. The CDR3 loop reads CATQRTVNTEAFF. For the CDR3, the DNA is TGCGCCACCCAACGGACGGTGAACACTGAAGCTTTCTTT.